Shown below are 9 T cell receptor beta chains from a single sample sequenced in a study of CD8+ T cells in alopecia areata. The treatment here: oral pan-JAK inhibitor, 5-10 mg twice daily. Sequencing used cDNA as its template, made by extracting RNA and reverse transcribing it. Assay used: immunoSEQ multiplex PCR; TCRdb lists only in-frame clones, some missing. Of 200,000 to 250,000 clones in the sample, approximately 47% were seen once. The sample in question was CD4+ T cells sorted from blood, obtained at roughly week 38, from a patient treated with tofacitinib. The receptors were gathered from a human donor with alopecia areata.

This clone has just a few counts. The gene calls are TRBV30 and TRBJ2-7; a weak D match, TRBD2 (6 bases). The V and J ends lost 8 bases and 1 base respectively, with 12 bases between them. Germline lookup yields CDR1 GTSNPN and CDR2 SVGIG (reference sequence). This CDR3 comprises 12 residues. DNA of the CDR3: TGTGCCGGCGGGGTGATGTCCTACGAGCAGTACTTC. Its protein product is CAGGVMSYEQYF.

In the case of this clone: The same CDR3 arises from other DNA sequences in this sample as well. V is TRBV29-1 and J is TRBJ2-6; D not certain. The CDR3 is made up of 12 amino acids. CDR1 and CDR2 from the germline V gene are SQVTM and ANQGSEA. The V end was cut by 7 bases, the J end by 0 bases, with 4 bases between. CDR3 region: CSGGSGANVLTF. The DNA of the CDR3 is TGCAGCGGGGGCTCTGGGGCCAACGTCCTGACTTTC.

V gene TRBV4-1 combines with J gene TRBJ2-1, with 15 bases aligning to TRBD2. The CDR3 covers 20 residues. Germline V lookup: CDR1 MGHRA, CDR2 YSYEKL. V shed 1 base, J shed 6 bases, and the junction held 13 bases outside the gene matches. The CDR3 DNA sequence: TGCGCCAGCAGCCAAGCCCGGGGACTAGCGGGAGGAGAGGAGACCAATGAGCAGTTCTTC. It encodes CASSQARGLAGGEETNEQFF.

V gene TRBV11-2 combines with J gene TRBJ2-5; D is perhaps TRBD2 (6 bases). Trimming shortened V by 6 bases and J by 5 bases, and 19 bases separated the two germline ends. This CDR3 region has 15 residues. From germline, CDR1 is SGHAT and CDR2 FQNNGV. The CDR3 reads CASRPMRGVGETQYF. The CDR3 DNA reads TGTGCCAGCAGGCCTATGCGGGGAGTAGGGGAGACCCAGTACTTC. Full variable domain (rest looked up from reference TRBV11-2 and TRBJ2-5): EAGVAQSPRYKIIEKRQSVAFWCNPISGHATLYWYQQILGQGPKLLIQFQNNGVVDDSQLPKDRFSAERLKGVDSTLKIQPAKLEDSAVYLCASRPMRGVGETQYFGPGTRLLVL.

This chain connects TRBV7-2 to TRBJ2-1, with D possibly TRBD1 on 6 matching bases. Trimming shortened V by 5 bases and J by 3 bases, and 17 bases separated the two germline ends. The germline V gene encodes CDR1 SGHTA and CDR2 FQGNSA. The CDR3 has 16 residues. The CDR3 region has the DNA TGTGCCAGCAGCCAGGACAGAAATCCAAACTACAATGAGCAGTTCTTC. This encodes CASSQDRNPNYNEQFF.

The gene calls are TRBV6-5 and TRBJ2-7; tentative D call: TRBD2 (6 bases). The V end lost 8 bases, the J end lost 1 base, and 18 bases lay between the germline ends. The germline gives CDR1 MNHEY, CDR2 SVGAGI. The CDR3 is 15 residues long. CDR3 in amino acids: CASRTPGLQSYEQYF. The CDR3 bases are TGTGCCAGCCGAACTCCGGGACTCCAGTCCTACGAGCAGTACTTC.

This clone was seen a few times. In nucleotides, the CDR3 is TGTGCCAGCAGGATGGGGGGTAGCAATCAGCCCCAGCATTTT. Amino acids: CASRMGGSNQPQHF. The V gene is TRBV28, the J gene TRBJ1-5; D might be TRBD1 (5 bases). Deletions cut 6 bases from V and 0 bases from J, with 9 bases between. The CDR3 runs 14 residues. Germline values: CDR1 MDHEN, CDR2 SYDVKM.

V is TRBV19 and J is TRBJ1-4, with no clear D. Per germline, CDR1 LNHDA and CDR2 SQIVND (reference sequence). V was trimmed by 5 bases and J by 6 bases, leaving 13 bases between them. This CDR3 region has 14 residues. CDR3 sequence (DNA): TGTGCCAGTAGTGAGCGGAGGGTGGATGAAAAACTGTTTTTT. Protein product: CASSERRVDEKLFF.

This sequence joins TRBV6-1 and TRBJ2-3; D may be TRBD2 (6 bases). Germline-derived CDR1 and CDR2 are MNHNS and SASEGT. The CDR3 consists of 15 residues. Deletions cut 6 bases from V and 4 bases from J, with 17 bases between. The CDR3 is CASRGRTSGADTQYF. CDR3 nucleotide sequence: TGTGCCAGCAGGGGGAGGACATCCGGGGCAGATACGCAGTATTTT.